The entry that follows covers one T cell receptor beta chain sequence. Its antigen is currently unknown. This entry belongs to a study of cytotoxic CD8 clonotypes in ibrutinib-treated CLL. Study details: Response samples came after a median about 11 months of treatment, range 6 to 36. Overall study findings and caveats: The public clonotypes identified were infrequent and showed contraction or stability on treatment. Baseline clonality, above age-matched healthy donor levels, tracked circulating CD8+ T-cell counts.

Measured with immunoSEQ multiplex PCR; TCRdb has only the in-frame clones, and not every one. Found here are some 22,000 clones, just under 80% of them singletons; the top ten hold just under 9%. The junction had 8 bases not matched to a gene; V was cut back by 0 bases and J by 9 bases. Germline values: CDR1 MNHEY, CDR2 SVGAGI. The CDR3 is 16 amino acids. The source is a human donor with chronic lymphocytic leukemia. Source: PBMCs, taken before ibrutinib treatment. V is TRBV6-5 and J is TRBJ2-1; 10 nucleotides agree with TRBD1. The CDR3 DNA reads TGTGCCAGCAGTTACTCACGACAGGGGGCGTCGGGTGAGCAGTTCTTC. Residues: CASSYSRQGASGEQFF.